This T cell receptor (beta chain) appears in the sequencing data of a study of blood T cell repertoires in COVID-19. Turning to the study itself: Italy, Spain and the United States were the sources of the convalescent and acute COVID-19 samples. In each case, the material was cDNA or gDNA derived from T cells, B-cell-depleted T cells, or PBMCs.

What the recovered Cohort 3 donors had was two negative PCRs, clearance, or symptom resolution. This CDR3 has 15 residues. Germline CDR1 is SGHVS and CDR2 is FQNEAQ. The J segment lost 1 base and the V segment lost 5 bases, leaving 7 bases of the junction unmatched. The data were produced by immunoSEQ multiplex PCR, yet TCRdb's version contains in-frame clones alone and is incomplete. The data show approximately 300,000 clones, under 90% seen once. Sequencing was done on a sample of PBMCs or T cells enriched from blood (not recorded which). J is TRBJ1-1 and V is TRBV7-8; 7 bases match TRBD1. The receptor's source is a woman younger than 35 who had recovered from COVID-19. This CDR3 reads CASSHFGQANTEAFF. Written as DNA, the CDR3 is TGTGCCAGCAGCCATTTTGGACAGGCGAACACTGAAGCTTTCTTT.